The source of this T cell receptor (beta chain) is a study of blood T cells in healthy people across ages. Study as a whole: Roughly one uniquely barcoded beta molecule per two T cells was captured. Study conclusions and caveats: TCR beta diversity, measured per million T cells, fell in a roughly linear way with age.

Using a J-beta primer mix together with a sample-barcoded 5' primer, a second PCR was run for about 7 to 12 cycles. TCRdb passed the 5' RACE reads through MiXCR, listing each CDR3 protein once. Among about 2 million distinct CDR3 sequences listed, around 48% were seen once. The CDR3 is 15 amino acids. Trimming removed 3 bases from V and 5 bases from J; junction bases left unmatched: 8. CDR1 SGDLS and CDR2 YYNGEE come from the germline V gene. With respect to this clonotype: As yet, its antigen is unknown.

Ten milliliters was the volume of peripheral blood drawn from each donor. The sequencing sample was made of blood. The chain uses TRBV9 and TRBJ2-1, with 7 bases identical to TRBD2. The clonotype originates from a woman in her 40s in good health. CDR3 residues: CASSAGILADNEQFF. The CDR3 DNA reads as TGTGCCAGCAGCGCCGGAATCCTAGCGGACAATGAGCAGTTCTTC.